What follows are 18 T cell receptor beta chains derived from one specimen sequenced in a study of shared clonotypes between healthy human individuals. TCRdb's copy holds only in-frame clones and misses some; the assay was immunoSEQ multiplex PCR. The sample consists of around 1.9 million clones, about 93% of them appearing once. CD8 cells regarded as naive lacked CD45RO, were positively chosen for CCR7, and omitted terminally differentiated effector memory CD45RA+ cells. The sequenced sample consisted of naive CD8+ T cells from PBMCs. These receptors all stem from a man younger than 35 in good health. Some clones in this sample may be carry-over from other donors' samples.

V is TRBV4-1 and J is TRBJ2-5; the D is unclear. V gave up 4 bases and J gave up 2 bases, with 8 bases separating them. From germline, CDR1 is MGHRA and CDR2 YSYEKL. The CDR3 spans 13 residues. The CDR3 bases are TGCGCCAGCAGCCGCCCGACACAAGAGACCCAGTACTTC. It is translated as CASSRPTQETQYF.

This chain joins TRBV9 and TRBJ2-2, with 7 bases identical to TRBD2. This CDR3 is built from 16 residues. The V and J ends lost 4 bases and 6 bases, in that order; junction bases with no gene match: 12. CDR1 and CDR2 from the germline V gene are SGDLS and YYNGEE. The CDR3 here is CASSPFSGRAPGELFF. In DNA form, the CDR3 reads TGTGCCAGCAGCCCCTTTTCGGGGAGGGCCCCCGGGGAGCTGTTTTTT.

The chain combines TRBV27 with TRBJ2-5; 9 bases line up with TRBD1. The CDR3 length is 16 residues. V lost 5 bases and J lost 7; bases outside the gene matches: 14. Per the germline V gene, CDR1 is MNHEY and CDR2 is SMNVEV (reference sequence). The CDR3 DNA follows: TGTGCCAGCAGTCCGACCCGGACAGGGGCCCCTGGGACCCAGTACTTC. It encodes CASSPTRTGAPGTQYF.

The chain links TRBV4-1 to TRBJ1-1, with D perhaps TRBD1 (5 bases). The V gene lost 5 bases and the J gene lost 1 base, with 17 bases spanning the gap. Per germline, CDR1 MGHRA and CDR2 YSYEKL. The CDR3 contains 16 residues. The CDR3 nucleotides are TGCGCCAGCAGCTTGAAAATCGGGGGGAGGAACACTGAAGCTTTCTTT. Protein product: CASSLKIGGRNTEAFF.

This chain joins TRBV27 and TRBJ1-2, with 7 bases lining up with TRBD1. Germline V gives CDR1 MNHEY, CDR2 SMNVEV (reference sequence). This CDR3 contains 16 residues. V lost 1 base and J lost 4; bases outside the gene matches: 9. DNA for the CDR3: TGTGCCAGCAGTTTATTTTTTTCAGGGGGGGGCTATGGCTACACCTTC. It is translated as CASSLFFSGGGYGYTF.

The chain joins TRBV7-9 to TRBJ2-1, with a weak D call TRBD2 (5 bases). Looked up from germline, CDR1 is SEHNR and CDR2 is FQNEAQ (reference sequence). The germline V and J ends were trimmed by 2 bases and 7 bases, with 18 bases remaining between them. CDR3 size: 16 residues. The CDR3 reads CASSLITIGPGNEQFF. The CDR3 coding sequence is TGTGCCAGCAGCTTAATTACAATCGGGCCGGGGAATGAGCAGTTCTTC. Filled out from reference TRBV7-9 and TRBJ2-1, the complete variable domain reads DTGVSQNPRHKITKRGQNVTFRCDPISEHNRLYWYRQTLGQGPEFLTYFQNEAQLEKSRLLSDRFSAERPKGSFSTLEIQRTEQGDSAMYLCASSLITIGPGNEQFFGPGTRLTVL.

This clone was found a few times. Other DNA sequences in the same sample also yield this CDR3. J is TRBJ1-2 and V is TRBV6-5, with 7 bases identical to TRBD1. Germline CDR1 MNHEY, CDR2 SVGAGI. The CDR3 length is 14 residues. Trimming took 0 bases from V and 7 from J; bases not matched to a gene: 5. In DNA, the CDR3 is TGTGCCAGCAGTTACTCCGAGGGGGCAGGTGGCTACACCTTC. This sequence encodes CASSYSEGAGGYTF.

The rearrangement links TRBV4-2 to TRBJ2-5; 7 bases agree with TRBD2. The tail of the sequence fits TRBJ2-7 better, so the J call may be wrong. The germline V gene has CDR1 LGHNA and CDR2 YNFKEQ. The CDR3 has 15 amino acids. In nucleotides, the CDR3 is TGTGCCAGCAGCCCCACCCCAGCGGGAAACTACGAGCAGTACTTC. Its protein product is CASSPTPAGNYEQYF.

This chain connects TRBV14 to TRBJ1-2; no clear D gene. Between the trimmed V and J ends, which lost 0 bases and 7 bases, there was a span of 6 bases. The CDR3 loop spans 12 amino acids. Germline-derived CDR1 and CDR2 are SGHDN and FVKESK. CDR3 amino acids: CASSQDNSGYTF. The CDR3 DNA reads TGTGCCAGCAGCCAAGATAACAGTGGCTACACCTTC.

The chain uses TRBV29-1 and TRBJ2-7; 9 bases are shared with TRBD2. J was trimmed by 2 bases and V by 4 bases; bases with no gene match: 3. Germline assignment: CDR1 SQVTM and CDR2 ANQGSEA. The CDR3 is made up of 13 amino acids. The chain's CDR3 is CSVGTSVPYEQYF. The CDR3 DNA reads TGCAGCGTTGGGACTAGCGTACCCTACGAGCAGTACTTC.

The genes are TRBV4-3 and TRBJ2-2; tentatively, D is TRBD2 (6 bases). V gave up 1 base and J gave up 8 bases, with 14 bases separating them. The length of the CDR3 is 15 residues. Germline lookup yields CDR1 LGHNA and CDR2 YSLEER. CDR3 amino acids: CASSQVLGGEGELFF. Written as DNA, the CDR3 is TGCGCCAGCAGCCAAGTACTGGGCGGGGAGGGGGAGCTGTTTTTT.

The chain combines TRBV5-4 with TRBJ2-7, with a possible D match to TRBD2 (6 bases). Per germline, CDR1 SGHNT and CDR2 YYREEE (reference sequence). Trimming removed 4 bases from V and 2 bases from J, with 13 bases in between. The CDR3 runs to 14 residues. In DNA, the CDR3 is TGTGCCAGCAGCCCCGGGACTGAAACCTACGAGCAGTACTTC. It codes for CASSPGTETYEQYF.

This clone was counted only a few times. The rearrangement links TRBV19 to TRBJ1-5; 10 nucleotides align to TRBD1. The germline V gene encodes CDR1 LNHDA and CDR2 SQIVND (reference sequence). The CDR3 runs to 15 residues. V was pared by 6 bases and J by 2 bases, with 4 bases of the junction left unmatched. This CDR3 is CASSGQGDGNQPQHF. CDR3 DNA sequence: TGTGCCAGTAGCGGACAGGGGGACGGCAATCAGCCCCAGCATTTT.

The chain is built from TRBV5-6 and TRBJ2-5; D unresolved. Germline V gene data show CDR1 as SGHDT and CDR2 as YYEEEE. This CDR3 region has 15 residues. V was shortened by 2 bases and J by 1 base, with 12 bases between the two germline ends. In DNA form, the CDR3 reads TGTGCCAGCAGCTTCTTGACCAACCTCCAAGAGACCCAGTACTTC. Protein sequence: CASSFLTNLQETQYF.

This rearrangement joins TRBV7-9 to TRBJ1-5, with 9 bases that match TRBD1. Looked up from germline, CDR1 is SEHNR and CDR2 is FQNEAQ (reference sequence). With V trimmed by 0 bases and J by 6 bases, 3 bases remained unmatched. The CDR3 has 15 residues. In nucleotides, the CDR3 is TGTGCCAGCAGCTTAGCACAGGGGGCTGTTCAGCCCCAGCATTTT. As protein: CASSLAQGAVQPQHF.

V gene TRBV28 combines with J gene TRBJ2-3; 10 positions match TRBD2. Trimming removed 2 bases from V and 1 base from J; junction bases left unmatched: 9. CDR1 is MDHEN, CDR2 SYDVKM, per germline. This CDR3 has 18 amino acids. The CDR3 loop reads CASSLEASGRGRTDTQYF. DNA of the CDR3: TGTGCCAGCAGTTTAGAAGCTAGCGGGAGAGGCCGCACAGATACGCAGTATTTT.

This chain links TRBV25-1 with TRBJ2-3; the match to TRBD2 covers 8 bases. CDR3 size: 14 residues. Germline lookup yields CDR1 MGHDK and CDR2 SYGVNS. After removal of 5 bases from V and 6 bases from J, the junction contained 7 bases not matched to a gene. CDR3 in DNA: TGTGCCAGCAGTCTCCGCGCGGGAGGCGATACGCAGTATTTT. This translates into CASSLRAGGDTQYF. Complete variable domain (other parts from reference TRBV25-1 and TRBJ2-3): EADIYQTPRYLVIGTGKKITLECSQTMGHDKMYWYQQDPGMELHLIHYSYGVNSTEKGDLSSESTVSRIRTEHFPLTLESARPSHTSQYLCASSLRAGGDTQYFGPGTRLTVL.

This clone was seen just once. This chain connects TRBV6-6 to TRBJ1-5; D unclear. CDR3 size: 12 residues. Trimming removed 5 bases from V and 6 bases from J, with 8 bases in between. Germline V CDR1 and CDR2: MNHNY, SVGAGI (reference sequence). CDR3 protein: CASSTLVQPQHF. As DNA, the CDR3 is TGTGCCAGCAGTACTCTGGTTCAGCCCCAGCATTTT.